The sequence of this T cell receptor beta chain was determined in a study of blood T cells in healthy people across ages (dated by TCRdb to the mid-2010s). With regard to the full study: Template switching captured roughly one uniquely barcoded TCR beta cDNA molecule per two T cells in model experiments. Age-related changes in TCR beta repertoire diversity were measured in the study by deep sequencing normalized with unique cDNA molecular identifiers. Donors were grouped into four age groups: young (average about 15 years), middle-aged (around 39), aged (about 60) and long-lived (over 80). Donors of different ages were randomly distributed across sequencing lanes to avoid experimental bias. For two donors (one aged 18 to 30 and one aged 80 or older), the study analyzed two additional independent replicas of 1 million unique cDNA reads from the same blood draw. Study-level results and caveats: The CMV infection status of donors was not known, potentially confounding age-related changes in expanded clonotypes. Estimates of total diversity based on one million sequenced T cells were regarded as lower bounds and as underestimates. Because profiling used bulk unsorted PBMCs, naive and antigen-experienced compartments could not be compared conclusively. Observed TCR beta diversity correlated strongly with the percentage of naive T cells measured by flow cytometry. As age increased, observed TCR beta diversity per million T cells dropped in a roughly linear way, and a significant reduction was already evident by age 40. Compared with the aged group, more naive CD4+ T cells, fewer expanded clones and increased TCR diversity were shown by the long-lived group, suggesting age selection.

The roughly 39 donors, aged about 6 to 95 years, were systemically healthy Caucasian individuals from Russia. Each donor gave about 9.7 milliliters of peripheral blood, drawn into EDTA-treated Vacutainer tubes. Ficoll-Paque density-gradient centrifugation was used to isolate PBMCs, with at least 6.5 million per sample. Total RNA, at least 5 micrograms per sample, was extracted from PBMCs with Trizol reagent. The percentages of naive CD45RAhigh/CD27high T cells were determined by flow cytometry on a PBMC aliquot from every donor. Compared with germline, V lacks 4 bases and J lacks 15 bases; bases without a gene match: 14. The germline V gene supplies CDR1 SGHRS and CDR2 YFSETQ. The CDR3 measures 14 amino acids from cysteine to phenylalanine. Only CDR3 DNA remains: 42 bases, in frame from the first base. The library relied on 5' RACE. Sequencing instrument: Illumina HiSeq 2500. A second PCR of roughly 7 to 11 cycles was performed with a sample-barcoded 5' primer and a J-beta primer mix. Each TCR beta cDNA molecule received a unique molecular identifier from a template-switch 5' adaptor carrying 12 random nucleotides. Each sample yielded at least 2.5 million CDR3-containing paired-end reads. The Mint cDNA synthesis kit, primed by a TRBC-specific oligonucleotide, was used to synthesize first-strand cDNA from all RNA. All cDNA was treated with uracil-DNA glycosylase and then went through a first 18-cycle PCR with the universal primers M1SS and BC2_uni_R. For the original study's pipeline: For normalization, 1 million high-quality reads were randomly selected from each sample, with every read carrying a distinct molecular identifier. Instead of being binned into consensus sequences, reads with shared molecular identifiers were discarded. MiTCR, with a Q25 quality threshold and the strictest error-elimination algorithm, was used for CDR3 identification, clonotype clustering and error correction. A nonparametric unseen species model using Euler transformation provided a lower-bound estimate of total TCR beta diversity. Using fastp at Q25 and MiXCR, TCRdb reprocessed the public reads and kept productive beta chains. Each entry is one CDR3 protein sequence, shown with its most common DNA and genes. The authors' filters were not applied to this entry. Across this sample there are about 1 million distinct CDR3 sequences, with over 35% seen only once. The biggest ten clones account for under 20% of the sample.

Only a few counts were recorded for this clonotype. What antigen it recognizes has not been identified. Base qualities are not recorded, but no much larger clone differs from it by a single base. The chain couples TRBV5-1 to TRBJ1-5, with 9 bases aligning to TRBD1. The sequenced material came from blood. The receptor's source is an older woman in good health. For the CDR3, the sequence is CASSDRDRDCIAHF. The sequence in DNA is TGCGCCAGCAGCGACCGGGACAGGGACTGCATTGCGCATTTT.